What follows describes a single T cell receptor beta chain. The sample comes from a study of T cell changes during pregnancy in multiple sclerosis. Sequencing used immunoSEQ multiplex PCR; TCRdb keeps in-frame clones, though not all of them. The table lists fewer than 85,000 clones, just under 95% of them singletons, with under 2% in the top ten. V dropped 1 base and J dropped 0 bases, with 7 bases sitting between them. Germline V gene lookup returns CDR1 SGHRS and CDR2 YFSETQ. The CDR3 sequence is 14 residues long. This receptor was taken from a female donor with multiple sclerosis, enrolled in a pregnancy study. Sequenced material: peripheral blood, taken in the second trimester of pregnancy. The chain combines TRBV5-1 with TRBJ1-1, with D maybe TRBD1 (5 bases). CDR3 DNA sequence: TGCGCCAGCAGCTTGCAGGGTATGAACACTGAAGCTTTCTTT. Its protein is CASSLQGMNTEAFF.